The table lists the clone carrying this TCR beta chain with a few counts. What it recognizes is unknown. 5'RACE template switching generated TCR cDNA, adding a universal primer site and UMIs. Each CDR3 protein is one row after TCRdb ran MiXCR on the 5' RACE reads. The table has around 140,000 distinct CDR3 sequences, over 7% seen once. This entry comes from a study of T cells after yellow fever vaccination. Study results and limitations: Shared CD4/CD8 clonotypes were a small share, likely from convergent recombination. It was the secondary response that reached its peak faster, day 5 versus 15, but it was weaker. At approximately 96% for CD4 and 75% to 90% for CD8, most primary-vaccination clones showed up again after the booster.

The CDR3 sequence is 17 residues long. Germline-derived CDR1 and CDR2 are DFQATT and SNEGSKA (reference sequence). V was pared by 2 bases and J by 4 bases, with 23 bases between. This TCR came from a man younger than 45 who received the YFV17D yellow fever vaccine. Sample: CD4+ T cells sorted from PBMCs, taken 5 days after the yellow fever booster vaccination. The J gene is TRBJ2-5, the V gene TRBV20-1, with a possible D match to TRBD1 (5 bases). CDR3 coding DNA: TGCAGTGCTAGACGTGAAAGGGGTCGGATAAGGTTAGAGACCCAGTACTTC. This gives the protein CSARRERGRIRLETQYF.